This is a list of T cell receptor beta chains from one sample in a study of blood T cell repertoires in COVID-19. Profiling relied on immunoSEQ multiplex PCR, and the TCRdb table lists in-frame clones only, not all of them. Of roughly 100,000 clones listed, approximately 86% are singletons. Sequenced input: peripheral blood. The receptors stem from a middle-aged man with active or convalescent COVID-19. The CDR3 runs from the conserved cysteine through the conserved F or W. Clone size is not always given. Where it is, it says once, few, many or a class for expanded clones.

TRBJ2-7,.,TRBV25-1,CASSDGTAYEQYF
TRBJ1-1,.,TRBV11-3,CASSSGQGIAEAFF
TRBJ2-3,.,TRBV7-2,CASSSLGGGTDTQYF
TRBJ1-5,.,TRBV19,CASSHRGPDQPQHF
TRBJ1-6,.,TRBV7-2,CASSSPGQLNSPLHF
TRBJ2-6,.,TRBV3-1/TRBV3-2,CASSRSGASGANVLTF
TRBJ2-6,.,TRBV7-9,CASSLVGSGANVLTF
TRBJ1-5,once,TRBV30,CAWNTGGGQPQHF
TRBJ1-5,.,TRBV28,CASSPPAGSNQPQHF
TRBJ2-7,.,TRBV20-1,CSARETYEQYF
TRBJ2-3,.,TRBV28,CASSFGGLTDTQYF
TRBJ1-2,few,TRBV19,CASSIDSQGDYYGYTF
TRBJ2-2,.,TRBV5-1,CASSLGTSGGTNTGELFF
TRBJ2-3,.,TRBV5-4,CAGNSGGATDTQYF
TRBJ1-2,.,TRBV7-2,CASSMSTGGLVGGYTF
TRBJ1-4,.,TRBV29-1,CSVDGGGEKLFF
TRBJ1-5,few,TRBV27,CASSFGQGQPQHF
TRBJ2-2,.,TRBV6-2/TRBV6-3,CASSTFVRVPNTGELFF
TRBJ2-3,.,TRBV6-1,CASSETSGGASDTQYF
TRBJ2-5,.,TRBV10-3,CAISDPTGGQETQYF
TRBJ2-5,few,TRBV5-6,CASSPGGRLETQYF
TRBJ2-5,.,TRBV5-1,CASSFYPPGDGAETQYF
TRBJ2-1,.,TRBV9,CASSVEAGASSYNEQFF
TRBJ1-5,.,TRBV24-1,CATSDRTSGGNQPQHF
TRBJ1-5,.,TRBV7-8,CASSLEGAFSNQPQHF
TRBJ2-5,.,TRBV5-4,CASSLGGLEETQYF
TRBJ1-1,.,TRBV4-1,CASSQGAPTEAFF